The sequence of this T cell receptor beta chain was determined in a study of shared clonotypes between healthy human individuals. Trimming stripped 0 bases from V and 2 bases from J, with 10 bases between. The CDR3 contains 15 residues. Germline assignment: CDR1 SGDLS and CDR2 YYNGEE. Measured with immunoSEQ multiplex PCR; TCRdb has only the in-frame clones, and not every one. The sample records over 300,000 clones, around 86% being singletons. Sequenced material: memory CD8+ T cells sorted from blood. Subset noted: CD45RO+ cells pooled with CCR7-negative TemRA cells. This sequence was found in a young man in good health. The rearrangement uses TRBV9 and TRBJ2-3; D is undetermined. The CDR3 DNA follows: TGTGCCAGCAGCGTAGATGAGGTTCACACAGATACGCAGTATTTT. Amino acid sequence: CASSVDEVHTDTQYF.